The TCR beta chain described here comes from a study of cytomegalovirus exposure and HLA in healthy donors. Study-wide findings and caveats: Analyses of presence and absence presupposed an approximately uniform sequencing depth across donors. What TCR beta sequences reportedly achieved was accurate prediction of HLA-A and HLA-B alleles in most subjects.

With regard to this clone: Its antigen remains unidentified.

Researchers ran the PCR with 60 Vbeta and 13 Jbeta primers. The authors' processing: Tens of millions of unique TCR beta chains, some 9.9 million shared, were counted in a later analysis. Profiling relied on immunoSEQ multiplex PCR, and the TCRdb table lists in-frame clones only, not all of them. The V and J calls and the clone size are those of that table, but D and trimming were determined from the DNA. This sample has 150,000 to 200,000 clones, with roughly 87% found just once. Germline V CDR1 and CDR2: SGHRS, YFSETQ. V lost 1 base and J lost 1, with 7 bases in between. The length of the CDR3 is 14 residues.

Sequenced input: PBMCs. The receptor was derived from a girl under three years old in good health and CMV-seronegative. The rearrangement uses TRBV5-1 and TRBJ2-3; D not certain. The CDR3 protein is CASSLRSGTDTQYF. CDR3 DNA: TGCGCCAGCAGCTTGCGGAGCGGCACAGATACGCAGTATTTT.